The 4 T cell receptor beta chains in this list originate from one sample, sequenced in a study of blood T cell repertoires in COVID-19. Data came from immunoSEQ multiplex PCR; TCRdb stores just in-frame clones and leaves some out. The sample includes about 97,000 clones, around 90% seen only once; the top ten take under 6.5%. The sample comprised peripheral blood. The receptors derive from a woman between 50 and 59 years old with COVID-19, enrolled during active disease.

This clone was detected a few times. This chain connects TRBV9 to TRBJ1-3, with D unclear. V was clipped by 4 bases and J by 3 bases, with 11 bases between them. Germline V lookup: CDR1 SGDLS, CDR2 YYNGEE. CDR3 length: 14 amino acids. This chain's CDR3 is CASSPGSLGNTIYF. The CDR3, as DNA: TGTGCCAGCAGCCCCGGGTCGCTTGGAAACACCATATATTTT. Using reference TRBV9 and TRBJ1-3 for the parts outside the CDR3, the full variable domain is DSGVTQTPKHLITATGQRVTLRCSPRSGDLSVYWYQQSLDQGLQFLIQYYNGEERAKGNILERFSAQQFPDLHSELNLSSLELGDSALYFCASSPGSLGNTIYFGEGSWLTVV.

The chain uses TRBV7-2 and TRBJ2-3; 9 bases match TRBD1. Germline CDR1 and CDR2: SGHTA and FQGNSA. CDR3 size: 15 residues. Unmatched junction bases numbered 3, after V lost 1 base and J lost 4 bases. The CDR3 sequence is CASSLGGQGPDTQYF. For the CDR3, the DNA is TGTGCCAGCAGCTTAGGTGGACAGGGGCCAGATACGCAGTATTTT.

The chain joins TRBV2 to TRBJ1-2; the match to TRBD1 covers 9 bases. CDR3 length: 13 residues. J lost 5 bases, V lost 4 bases, and 2 bases had no gene match. The germline CDR1 and CDR2 sequences are SNHLY and FYNNEI. CDR3 in amino acids: CASSGGQGYGYTF. CDR3 nucleotide sequence: TGTGCCAGCAGTGGGGGACAGGGATATGGCTACACCTTC.

The V call is TRBV2, the J call TRBJ2-7, with 11 bases identical to TRBD1. V trimming: 8 bases; J trimming: 5 bases; junction bases outside the gene matches: 5. CDR3 length equals 13 residues. Germline lookup yields CDR1 SNHLY and CDR2 FYNNEI. CDR3 residues: CASVGTGGNEQYF. For the CDR3, the DNA is TGTGCCAGCGTAGGGACAGGGGGAAACGAGCAGTACTTC.